This T cell receptor beta chain was observed in a study of T-cell memory formation after mild COVID-19. Across the study: Across donors, TCR clusters were largely donor specific.

V lost 4 bases to trimming and J lost 0 bases, with 14 bases between them. This CDR3 contains 16 residues. Germline CDR1 reads KGHSH; CDR2 reads LQKENI. Using its own MiXCR run on the 5' RACE reads, TCRdb lists one record per CDR3 protein. The table lists around 320,000 distinct CDR3 sequences, around an eighth of them singletons. Sequencing was performed on PBMCs or a T cell subset sorted from them (not recorded which). The sequence was collected from a man between 18 and 35 years old who had mild COVID-19 (a few samples of this study predate the infection). Cell type and time point are not known. The chain carries TRBV18 and TRBJ2-3, with D hard to call. The CDR3 DNA follows: TGTGCCAGCTCACAACTTCGGACCGGTAGCACAGATACGCAGTATTTT. Amino acid sequence: CASSQLRTGSTDTQYF.